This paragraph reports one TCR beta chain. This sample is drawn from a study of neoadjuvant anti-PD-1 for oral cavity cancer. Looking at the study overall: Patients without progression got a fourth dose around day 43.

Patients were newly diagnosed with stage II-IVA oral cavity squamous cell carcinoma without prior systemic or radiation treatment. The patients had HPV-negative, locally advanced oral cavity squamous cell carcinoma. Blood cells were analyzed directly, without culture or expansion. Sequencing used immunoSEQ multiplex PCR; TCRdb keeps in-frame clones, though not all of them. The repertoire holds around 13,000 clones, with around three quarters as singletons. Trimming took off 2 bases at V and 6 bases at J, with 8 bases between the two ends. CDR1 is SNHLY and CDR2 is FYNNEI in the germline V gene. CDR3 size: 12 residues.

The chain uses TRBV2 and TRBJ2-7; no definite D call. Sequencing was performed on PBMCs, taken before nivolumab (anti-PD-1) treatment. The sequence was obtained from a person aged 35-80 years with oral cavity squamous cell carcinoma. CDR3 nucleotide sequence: TGTGCCAGCAGTGAATTCGGGTTCGAGCAGTACTTC. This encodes CASSEFGFEQYF.